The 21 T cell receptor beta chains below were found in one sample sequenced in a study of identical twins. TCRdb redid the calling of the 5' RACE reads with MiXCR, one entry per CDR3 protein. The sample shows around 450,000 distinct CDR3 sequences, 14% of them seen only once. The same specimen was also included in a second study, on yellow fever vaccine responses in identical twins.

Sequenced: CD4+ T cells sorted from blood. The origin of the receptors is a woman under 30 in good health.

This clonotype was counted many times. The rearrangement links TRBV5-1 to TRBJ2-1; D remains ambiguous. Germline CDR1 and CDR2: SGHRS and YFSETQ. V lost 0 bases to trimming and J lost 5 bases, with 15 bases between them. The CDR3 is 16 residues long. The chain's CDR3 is CASSLAGLPKHNEQFF. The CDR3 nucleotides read TGCGCCAGCAGCTTGGCTGGCCTCCCGAAGCACAATGAGCAGTTCTTC.

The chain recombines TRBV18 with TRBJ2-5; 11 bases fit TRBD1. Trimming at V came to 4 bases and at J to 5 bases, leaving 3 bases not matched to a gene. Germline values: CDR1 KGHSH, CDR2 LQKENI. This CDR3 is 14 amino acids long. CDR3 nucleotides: TGTGCCAGCTCACAGGACAGGGGGCTGGAGACCCAGTACTTC. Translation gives CASSQDRGLETQYF.

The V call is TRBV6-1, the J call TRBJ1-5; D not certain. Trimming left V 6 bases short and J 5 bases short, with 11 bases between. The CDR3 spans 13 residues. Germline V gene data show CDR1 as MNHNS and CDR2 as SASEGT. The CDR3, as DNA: TGTGCCAGCAGAATAAGGAGGGATCAGCCCCAGCATTTT. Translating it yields CASRIRRDQPQHF.

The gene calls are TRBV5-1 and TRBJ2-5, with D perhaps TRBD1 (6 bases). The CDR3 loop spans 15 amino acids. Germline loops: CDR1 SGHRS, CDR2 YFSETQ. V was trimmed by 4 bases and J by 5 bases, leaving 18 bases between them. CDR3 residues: CASSLMTGGSETQYF. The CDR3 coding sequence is TGCGCCAGCAGCCTCATGACAGGAGGTTCGGAGACCCAGTACTTC.

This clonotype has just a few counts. The CDR3 here is CASSLNPLGGSSGELFF. For the CDR3, the DNA is TGTGCCAGCAGCTTAAACCCGTTGGGCGGGAGTTCCGGGGAGCTGTTTTTT. This chain links TRBV13 with TRBJ2-2, with TRBD2 matching over 7 bases. The ends lost 2 bases at V and 6 bases at J; junction bases unmatched: 12. The CDR3 extends over 17 amino acids. CDR1 is PRHDT, CDR2 FYEKMQ, per germline (reference sequence).

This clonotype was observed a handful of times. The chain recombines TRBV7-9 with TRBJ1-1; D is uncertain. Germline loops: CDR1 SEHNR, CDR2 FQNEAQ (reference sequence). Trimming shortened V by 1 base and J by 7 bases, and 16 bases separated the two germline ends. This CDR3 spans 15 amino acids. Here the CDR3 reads CASSLEETKGSEAFF. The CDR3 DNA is TGTGCCAGCAGCTTAGAAGAGACAAAGGGTAGTGAAGCTTTCTTT.

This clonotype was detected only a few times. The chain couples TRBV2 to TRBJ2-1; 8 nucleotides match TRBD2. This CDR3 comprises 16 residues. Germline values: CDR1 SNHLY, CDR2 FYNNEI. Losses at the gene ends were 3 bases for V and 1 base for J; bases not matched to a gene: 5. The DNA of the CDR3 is TGTGCCAGCAGTGATAGAAGCGGGAGTTCCTACAATGAGCAGTTCTTC. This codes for CASSDRSGSSYNEQFF.

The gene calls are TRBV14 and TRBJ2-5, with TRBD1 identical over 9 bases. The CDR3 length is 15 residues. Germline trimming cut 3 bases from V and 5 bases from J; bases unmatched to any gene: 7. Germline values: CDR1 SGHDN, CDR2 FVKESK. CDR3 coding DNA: TGTGCCAGCAGCCAGATTACAGGGGGCGCGGAGACCCAGTACTTC. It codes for CASSQITGGAETQYF.

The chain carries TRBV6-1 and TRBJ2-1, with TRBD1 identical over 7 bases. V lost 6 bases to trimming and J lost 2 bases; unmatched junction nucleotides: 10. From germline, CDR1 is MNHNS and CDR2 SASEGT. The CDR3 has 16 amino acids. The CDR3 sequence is CASSVLIGGPYNEQFF. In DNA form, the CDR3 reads TGTGCCAGCAGCGTCCTAATAGGGGGCCCCTACAATGAGCAGTTCTTC.

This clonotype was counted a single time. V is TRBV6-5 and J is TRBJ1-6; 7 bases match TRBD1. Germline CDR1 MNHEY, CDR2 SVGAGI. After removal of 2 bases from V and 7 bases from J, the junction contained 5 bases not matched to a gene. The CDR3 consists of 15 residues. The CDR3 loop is CASSYEGARNSPLHF. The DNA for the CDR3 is TGTGCCAGCAGTTACGAGGGGGCGAGGAATTCACCCCTCCACTTT.

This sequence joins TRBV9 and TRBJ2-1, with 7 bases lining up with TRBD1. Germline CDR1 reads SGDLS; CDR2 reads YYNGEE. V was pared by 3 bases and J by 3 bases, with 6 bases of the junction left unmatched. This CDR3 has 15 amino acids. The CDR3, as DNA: TGTGCCAGCAGCGCCCAAGGGGACAGCTACAATGAGCAGTTCTTC. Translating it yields CASSAQGDSYNEQFF. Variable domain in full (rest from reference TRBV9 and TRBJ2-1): DSGVTQTPKHLITATGQRVTLRCSPRSGDLSVYWYQQSLDQGLQFLIQYYNGEERAKGNILERFSAQQFPDLHSELNLSSLELGDSALYFCASSAQGDSYNEQFFGPGTRLTVL.

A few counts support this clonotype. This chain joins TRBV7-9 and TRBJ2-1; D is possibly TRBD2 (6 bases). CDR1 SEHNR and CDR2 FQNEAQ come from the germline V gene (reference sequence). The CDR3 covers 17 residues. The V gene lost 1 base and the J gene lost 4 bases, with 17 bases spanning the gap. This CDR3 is CASSLDAPIGRYNEQFF. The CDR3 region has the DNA TGTGCCAGCAGCTTAGACGCCCCAATAGGGAGGTACAATGAGCAGTTCTTC.

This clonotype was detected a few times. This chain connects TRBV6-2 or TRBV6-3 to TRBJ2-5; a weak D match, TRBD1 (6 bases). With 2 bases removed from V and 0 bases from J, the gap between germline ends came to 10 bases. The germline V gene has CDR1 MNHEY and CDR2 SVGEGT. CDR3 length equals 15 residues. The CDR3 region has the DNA TGTGCCAGCAGTTACAGGGGGAATGACCAAGAGACCCAGTACTTC. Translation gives CASSYRGNDQETQYF.

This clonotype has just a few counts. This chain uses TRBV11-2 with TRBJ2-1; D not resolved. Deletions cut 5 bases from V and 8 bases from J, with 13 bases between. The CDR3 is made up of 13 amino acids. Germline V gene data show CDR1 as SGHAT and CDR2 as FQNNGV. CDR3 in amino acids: CASSMRMGYEQFF. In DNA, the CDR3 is TGTGCCAGCAGCATGAGAATGGGTTATGAGCAGTTCTTC.

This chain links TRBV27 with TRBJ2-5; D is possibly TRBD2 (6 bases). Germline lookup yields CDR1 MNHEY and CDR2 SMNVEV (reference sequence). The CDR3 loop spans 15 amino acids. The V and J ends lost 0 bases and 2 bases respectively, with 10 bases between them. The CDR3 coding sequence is TGTGCCAGCAGTTTATCTGGGGGAGGACAAGAGACCCAGTACTTC. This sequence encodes CASSLSGGGQETQYF.

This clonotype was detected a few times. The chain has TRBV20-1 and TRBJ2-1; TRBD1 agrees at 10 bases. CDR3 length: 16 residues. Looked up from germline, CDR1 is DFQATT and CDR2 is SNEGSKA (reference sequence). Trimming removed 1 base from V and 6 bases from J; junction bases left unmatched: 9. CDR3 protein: CSARVTEGQGFNEQFF. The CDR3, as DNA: TGCAGTGCTAGAGTCACAGAGGGACAGGGGTTCAATGAGCAGTTCTTC.

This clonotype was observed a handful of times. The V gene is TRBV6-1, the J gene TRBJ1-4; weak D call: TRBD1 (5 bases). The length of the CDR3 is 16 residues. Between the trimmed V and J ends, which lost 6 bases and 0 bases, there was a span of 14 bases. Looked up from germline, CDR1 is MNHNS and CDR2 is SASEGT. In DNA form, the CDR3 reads TGTGCCAGCAGCCACCGGAGGGGTGCAACTAATGAAAAACTGTTTTTT. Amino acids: CASSHRRGATNEKLFF.

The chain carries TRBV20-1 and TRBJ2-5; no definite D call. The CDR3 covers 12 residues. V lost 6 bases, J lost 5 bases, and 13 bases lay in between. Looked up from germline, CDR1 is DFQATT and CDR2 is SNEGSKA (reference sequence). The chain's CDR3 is CSAPASAETQYF. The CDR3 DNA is TGCAGTGCACCCGCGAGTGCGGAGACCCAGTACTTC.

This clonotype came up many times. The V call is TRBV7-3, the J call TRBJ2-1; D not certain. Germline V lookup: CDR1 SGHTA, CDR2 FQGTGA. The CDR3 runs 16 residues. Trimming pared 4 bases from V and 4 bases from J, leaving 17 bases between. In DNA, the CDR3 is TGTGCCAGCAGCTCTGGACCGCTGGCGTTATACAATGAGCAGTTCTTC. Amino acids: CASSSGPLALYNEQFF. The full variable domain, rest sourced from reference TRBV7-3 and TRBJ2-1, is GAGVSQTPSNKVTEKGKYVELRCDPISGHTALYWYRQSLGQGPEFLIYFQGTGAADDSGLPNDRFFAVRPEGSVSTLKIQRTERGDSAVYLCASSSGPLALYNEQFFGPGTRLTVL.

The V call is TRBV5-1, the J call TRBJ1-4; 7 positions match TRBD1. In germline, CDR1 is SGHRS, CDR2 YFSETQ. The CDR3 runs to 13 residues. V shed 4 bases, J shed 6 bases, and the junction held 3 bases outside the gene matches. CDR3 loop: CASSTGTDEKLFF. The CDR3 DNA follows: TGCGCCAGCAGCACCGGGACAGATGAAAAACTGTTTTTT. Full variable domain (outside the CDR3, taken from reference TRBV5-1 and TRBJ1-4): KAGVTQTPRYLIKTRGQQVTLSCSPISGHRSVSWYQQTPGQGLQFLFEYFSETQRNKGNFPGRFSGRQFSNSRSEMNVSTLELGDSALYLCASSTGTDEKLFFGSGTQLSVL.

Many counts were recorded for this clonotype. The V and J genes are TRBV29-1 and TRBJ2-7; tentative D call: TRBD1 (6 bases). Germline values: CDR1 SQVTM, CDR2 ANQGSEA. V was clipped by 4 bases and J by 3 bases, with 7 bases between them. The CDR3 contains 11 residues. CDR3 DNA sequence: TGCAGCGTTGGGACAGACTACGAGCAGTACTTC. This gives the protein CSVGTDYEQYF.